This T cell receptor beta chain comes out of a study of response to subunit inactivated influenza vaccine. The study's findings and limits: Each seasonal influenza vaccination recruits few new T cells, the authors suggested.

TCRdb recomputed calls from the RT-PCR reads with MiXCR, one row per CDR3 protein. Of about half a million distinct CDR3 sequences listed, about 8% are singletons. Turning to this clonotype: No antigen is known for it.

The TCR was taken from a man between 50 and 69 years old who received an inactivated influenza vaccine. The specimen comprised PBMCs from blood, sampled around 25 months after vaccination.

The CDR3 DNA reads TGTGCCAGCAGCTTGGGACCCAGGGAGTCAGATACGCAGTATTTT. This codes for CASSLGPRESDTQYF. V and J are TRBV5-6 and TRBJ2-3; the D gene could be TRBD1 or TRBD2 (5 bases each). Germline assignment: CDR1 SGHDT and CDR2 YYEEEE. V was clipped by 0 bases and J by 4 bases, with 12 bases between them. The CDR3 is 15 amino acids.